The next 26 T cell receptor beta chains were all read from a single sample in a study of tumor-infiltrating lymphocytes in oesophageal squamous cell carcinoma (dated by TCRdb to the mid-2010s). The library relied on PCR. Sequencing was carried out with an Illumina HiSeq 2000. TCRdb took the public reads, trimmed them with fastp at Q25, ran MiXCR for clone calling and kept in-frame beta chains. Each entry is one CDR3 protein sequence, shown with its most common DNA and genes. For this sample there are fewer than 15,000 distinct CDR3 sequences; 51% appear just once. The ten top clones hold over 10% of the sample. The material sequenced was blood. All receptors come from a female donor with esophageal squamous cell carcinoma.

V usage is TRBV6-6 and J usage is TRBJ2-7; TRBD1 matches at 12 bases. The DNA end is a closer match to TRBJ2-1, so the J assignment may be wrong. Germline V lookup: CDR1 MNHNY, CDR2 SVGAGI (reference sequence). The CDR3 consists of 15 residues. The CDR3, as DNA: TGTGCCAGCAGTCCCGGGACAGGGGGCACGAATGAGCAGTTCTTC. Translating gives CASSPGTGGTNEQFF.

This clonotype was detected a few times. This sequence may be a read error, since a much larger clone differs from it by one base. The rearrangement uses TRBV4-1 and TRBJ1-2; D call uncertain. The CDR3 extends over 16 amino acids. Germline V gene lookup returns CDR1 MGHRA and CDR2 YSYEKL. The DNA of the CDR3 is TGTGCCAGCAGCCGAGATTCGAGACGGAATAACTATGGCTACACCTTC. This translates into CASSRDSRRNNYGYTF.

Ten or more counts support this clonotype. The chain has TRBV18 and TRBJ2-7; D gene unclear. Germline CDR1 and CDR2: KGHSH and LQKENI. With 2 bases removed from V and 4 bases from J, the gap between germline ends came to 6 bases. The CDR3 sequence is 12 residues long. The CDR3 DNA follows: TGTGCCAGCTCACCAGCCGGGTACGAGCAGTACTTC. This codes for CASSPAGYEQYF. The entire variable domain, with the rest obtained from reference TRBV18 and TRBJ2-7, is as follows: NAGVMQNPRHLVRRRGQEARLRCSPMKGHSHVYWYRQLPEEGLKFMVYLQKENIIDESGMPKERFSAEFPKEGPSILRIQQVVRGDSAAYFCASSPAGYEQYFGPGTRLTVT.

This clonotype has a single count. It is unclear where the CDR3 begins or ends on the DNA, so no DNA is shown, and the CDR3 is as TCRdb lists it. The chain has TRBV4-1 and TRBJ2-4; no DNA check was done on the table's D call, TRBD2. The length of the CDR3 is 18 amino acids, counting both ends. Germline V gives CDR1 MGHRA, CDR2 YSYEKL. The CDR3 sequence: CASSQDNQRCTLWLHLRF.

In its sample, this clonotype was seen a few times. The V gene is TRBV7-6, the J gene TRBJ2-1, with D possibly TRBD2 on 6 matching bases. In germline, CDR1 is SGHVS, CDR2 FNYEAQ. The CDR3 is 14 amino acids. V was pared by 0 bases and J by 9 bases, with 12 bases between. The CDR3 spells CASSLAGSGLEQFF. The CDR3, as DNA: TGTGCCAGCAGCTTAGCTGGAAGCGGGCTTGAGCAGTTCTTC.

This clonotype was picked up many times. The chain is built from TRBV14 and TRBJ2-1; 11 nucleotides agree with TRBD2. Germline trimming cut 5 bases from V and 1 base from J; bases unmatched to any gene: 1. The CDR3 spans 15 residues. Germline lookup yields CDR1 SGHDN and CDR2 FVKESK. The CDR3 DNA reads TGTGCCAGCAGCAGACTAGCGGGGTCCTACAATGAGCAGTTCTTC. The encoded protein is CASSRLAGSYNEQFF.

J is TRBJ2-6 and V is TRBV7-8, with D possibly being TRBD2 (5 bases). This CDR3 has 16 amino acids. Trimming left V 5 bases short and J 0 bases short, with 11 bases between. Germline lookup yields CDR1 SGHVS and CDR2 FQNEAQ. DNA of the CDR3: TGTGCCAGCAGCAAAAGGACTGTCTCTGGGGCCAACGTCCTGACTTTC. Translation: CASSKRTVSGANVLTF.

This chain joins TRBV19 and TRBJ1-4; D is unclear. V was trimmed by 5 bases and J by 5 bases, leaving 18 bases between them. The V gene's germline CDR1 is LNHDA and CDR2 SQIVND (reference sequence). This CDR3 has 16 amino acids. The CDR3 DNA is TGTGCCAGTAGTGATGTTCCGTATAGATCGAATGAAAAACTGTTTTTT. This encodes CASSDVPYRSNEKLFF. Supplemented by reference TRBV19 and TRBJ1-4, the full variable domain reads DGGITQSPKYLFRKEGQNVTLSCEQNLNHDAMYWYRQDPGQGLRLIYYSQIVNDFQKGDIAEGYSVSREKKESFPLTVTSAQKNPTAFYLCASSDVPYRSNEKLFFGSGTQLSVL.

The rearrangement uses TRBV7-6 and TRBJ2-4; 13 nucleotides line up with TRBD2. The last part of the DNA fits TRBJ2-7 better; the J call may be wrong. The germline CDR1 and CDR2 sequences are SGHVS and FNYEAQ. CDR3 length: 16 residues. The CDR3 is CASSSRLAGGVDEQYF. The DNA of the CDR3 is TGTGCCAGCAGCTCGAGACTAGCGGGAGGCGTCGACGAGCAGTACTTC.

The chain couples TRBV6-1 to TRBJ2-7, with no clear D. From germline, CDR1 is MNHNS and CDR2 SASEGT. V gave up 1 base and J gave up 3 bases, with 7 bases separating them. This CDR3 is built from 13 residues. The CDR3 bases are TGTGCCAGCAGTGAAGGGGTACTCTACGAGCAGTACTTC. This sequence encodes CASSEGVLYEQYF.

This clonotype was observed a few times. The rearrangement links TRBV7-9 to TRBJ2-5, with TRBD2 as a possible D gene (6 bases). Germline CDR1 and CDR2: SEHNR and FQNEAQ (reference sequence). V was cut by 6 bases and J by 4 bases, with 18 bases left in between. CDR3 length: 15 amino acids. CDR3: CASSPTGGGGETQYF. Here the CDR3 DNA reads TGTGCCAGCAGTCCCACCGGTGGGGGAGGAGAGACCCAGTACTTC.

This clonotype has at least ten counts. Just one base apart from a much larger clone, this may be a read error. The rearrangement links TRBV7-3 to TRBJ2-1; the D gene could be TRBD1 or TRBD2 (5 bases each). CDR1 is SGHTA, CDR2 FQGTGA, per germline. The CDR3 spans 14 residues. V gave up 5 bases and J gave up 10 bases, with 18 bases separating them. The DNA for the CDR3 is TGTGCCAGCAGCCCCCGGGACGGAGCCTACGAGCAGTTCTTC. It codes for CASSPRDGAYEQFF.

This clonotype was detected only a few times. The gene calls are TRBV12-3 or TRBV12-4 and TRBJ2-5, with TRBD2 matching 13 bases. The tail of the sequence fits TRBJ2-7 better, so the J call may be wrong. This CDR3 is built from 14 residues. CDR3 loop: CASSWTSGGYEQYF. The CDR3 bases are TGTGCCAGCAGTTGGACTAGCGGGGGCTACGAGCAGTACTTC.

This clonotype appeared once. The rearrangement links TRBV7-2 to TRBJ1-1; a weak D match, TRBD1 (6 bases). CDR3 length: 14 residues. The V gene lost 5 bases and the J gene lost 8 bases, with 18 bases spanning the gap. CDR1 and CDR2 (germline): SGHTA, FQGNSA. CDR3 amino acids: CASSRDTRTPEAFF. In DNA, the CDR3 is TGTGCCAGCAGCCGGGACACCCGGACGCCAGAAGCTTTCTTT.

This clonotype is medium-sized by share. The chain employs TRBV12-3 or TRBV12-4 and TRBJ2-7; the match to TRBD2 covers 9 bases. This CDR3 region has 18 residues. J was trimmed by 0 bases and V by 2 bases; bases with no gene match: 11. The DNA of the CDR3 is TGTGCCAGCAGTTTAAAGTTCAGCGCTAGCGGGGCCTCCTACGAGCAGTACTTC. Translated: CASSLKFSASGASYEQYF.

This clonotype was observed a single time. This likely comes from a read error, as the CDR3 has no conserved phenylalanine or tryptophan at its end. No DNA is shown, since the ends of the CDR3 on it are uncertain; the CDR3 is the one TCRdb lists. The V gene is TRBV11-2, the J gene TRBJ2-5; the table calls TRBD1, which could not be checked here. Germline loops: CDR1 SGHAT, CDR2 FQNNGV. The length of the CDR3 is 16 amino acids, counting both ends. The CDR3 reads CASSRDRLAYEQYFGS.

Comments on this clonotype: This CDR3 fails to terminate in the conserved phenylalanine or tryptophan, so it likely reflects a read error. It is unclear where the CDR3 begins or ends on the DNA, so no DNA is shown, and the CDR3 is as TCRdb lists it. CDR3 protein: CASSPAGSGEQFFGP. J is TRBJ2-3 and V is TRBV7-3; the table's D call, TRBD2, has no DNA check behind it. 15 amino acids form the CDR3, both terminal residues included. CDR1 and CDR2 from the germline V gene are SGHTA and FQGTGA.

This clonotype came up a few times. The CDR3 sequence: CASSPWGTGGYEQYF. CDR3 nucleotides: TGTGCCAGCAGCCCTTGGGGGACGGGAGGTTACGAGCAGTACTTC. V usage is TRBV7-8 and J usage is TRBJ2-1, with TRBD2 matching over 7 bases. The DNA end favors TRBJ2-7, so the J call may be wrong. The CDR3 extends over 15 amino acids. Germline-derived CDR1 and CDR2 are SGHVS and FQNEAQ.

This rearrangement joins TRBV7-2 to TRBJ2-5; TRBD2 agrees at 9 bases. Germline V gene data show CDR1 as SGHTA and CDR2 as FQGNSA. After removal of 1 base from V and 2 bases from J, the junction contained 5 bases not matched to a gene. This CDR3 is 16 amino acids long. Written as DNA, the CDR3 is TGTGCCAGCAGCTTAGGTCCCCTAGCGGGGCAAGAGACCCAGTACTTC. Translated: CASSLGPLAGQETQYF.

J is TRBJ2-3 and V is TRBV29-1; 8 bases are shared with TRBD2. This CDR3 has 17 residues. Trimming removed 0 bases from V and 0 bases from J; junction bases left unmatched: 8. Germline V lookup: CDR1 SQVTM, CDR2 ANQGSEA. CDR3 residues: CSVEDRWASGSTDTQYF. The CDR3 region has the DNA TGCAGCGTTGAAGATCGTTGGGCTAGCGGGAGCACAGATACGCAGTATTTT.

The V gene is TRBV7-2, the J gene TRBJ2-7; the match to TRBD1 covers 9 bases. The J call is in doubt because the DNA end fits TRBJ2-1 better. Germline values: CDR1 SGHTA, CDR2 FQGNSA. The CDR3 has 15 residues. CDR3 nucleotide sequence: TGTGCCAGCATGCCAGGGACAGGGCGCCACAATGAGCAGTTCTTC. It is translated as CASMPGTGRHNEQFF.

This chain links TRBV7-2 with TRBJ2-1; D might be TRBD1 (6 bases). Near its end, the DNA agrees better with TRBJ2-7, so the J call may be wrong. The CDR3 runs 15 residues. Germline lookup yields CDR1 SGHTA and CDR2 FQGNSA. CDR3: CASSLVAPRGYEQYF. Here the CDR3 DNA reads TGTGCCAGCAGCTTAGTAGCGCCGAGGGGGTACGAGCAGTACTTC.

This clonotype was observed at least ten times. The chain uses TRBV15 and TRBJ2-5; 7 bases are a match to TRBD2. With the DNA end fitting TRBJ2-7 better, the J assignment may be wrong. This CDR3 contains 14 residues. The germline V gene encodes CDR1 LNHNV and CDR2 YYDKDF (reference sequence). The CDR3 region has the DNA TGTGCCACCAGCAGAGATGGGGGGGGCTACGAGCAGTACTTC. Translation gives CATSRDGGGYEQYF.

This chain connects TRBV7-8 to TRBJ1-1, with D perhaps TRBD1 (6 bases). V lost 5 bases to trimming and J lost 0 bases, with 13 bases between them. This CDR3 region has 15 residues. Per the germline V gene, CDR1 is SGHVS and CDR2 is FQNEAQ. CDR3 in amino acids: CASSLRTELNTEAFF. The CDR3 coding sequence is TGTGCCAGCAGCCTACGGACAGAATTGAACACTGAAGCTTTCTTT.

V is TRBV6-8 and J is TRBJ2-1, with D perhaps TRBD1 (6 bases). Trimming removed 0 bases from V and 0 bases from J, with 9 bases in between. From germline, CDR1 is MNHGY and CDR2 SAAAGT. CDR3 size: 16 residues. The CDR3 region is CASSYSPGVSYNEQFF. CDR3 DNA: TGTGCCAGCAGTTACTCCCCAGGGGTCTCCTACAATGAGCAGTTCTTC.

The chain recombines TRBV4-1 with TRBJ1-1; 8 bases align to TRBD1. CDR3 size: 13 residues. V dropped 2 bases and J dropped 9; count of bases not matched to a gene: 5. Germline values: CDR1 MGHRA, CDR2 YSYEKL. The CDR3 sequence is CASSQQGAAKAFF. The CDR3 coding sequence is TGCGCCAGCAGCCAACAGGGGGCTGCGAAAGCTTTCTTT.